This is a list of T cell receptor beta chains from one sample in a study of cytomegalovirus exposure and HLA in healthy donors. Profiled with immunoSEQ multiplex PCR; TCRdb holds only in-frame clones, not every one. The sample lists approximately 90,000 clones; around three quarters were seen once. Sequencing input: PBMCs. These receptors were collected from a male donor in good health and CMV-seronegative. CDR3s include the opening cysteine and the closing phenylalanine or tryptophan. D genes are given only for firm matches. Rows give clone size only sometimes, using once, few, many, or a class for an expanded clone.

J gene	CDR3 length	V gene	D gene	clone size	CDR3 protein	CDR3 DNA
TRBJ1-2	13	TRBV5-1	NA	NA	CASSSEGNYGYTF	TGCGCCAGCAGCTCGGAGGGAAACTATGGCTACACCTTC
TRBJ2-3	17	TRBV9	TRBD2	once	CASGGDGGALWTDTQYF	TGTGCCAGCGGGGGGGACGGGGGGGCGTTGTGGACAGATACGCAGTATTTT
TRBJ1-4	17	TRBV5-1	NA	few	CASSLSLPGQTDEKLFF	TGCGCCAGCAGCTTAAGTCTTCCGGGACAAACGGATGAAAAACTGTTTTTT
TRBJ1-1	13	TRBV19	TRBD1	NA	CASSIGTGGVAFF	TGTGCCAGTAGTATAGGGACAGGGGGCGTCGCTTTCTTT
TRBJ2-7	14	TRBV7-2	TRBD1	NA	CASSSTGQGYEQYF	TGTGCCAGCAGCTCCACGGGACAGGGCTACGAGCAGTACTTC
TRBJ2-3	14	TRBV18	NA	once	CASSPGTSTDTQYF	TGTGCCAGCTCTCCCGGGACTAGCACAGATACGCAGTATTTT
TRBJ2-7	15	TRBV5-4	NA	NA	CASSPGSPLNYEQYF	TGTGCCAGCAGCCCAGGGTCTCCCCTCAACTACGAGCAGTACTTC
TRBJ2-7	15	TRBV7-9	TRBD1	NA	CASSFLGQGTYEQYF	TGTGCCAGCAGCTTTCTGGGACAGGGCACCTACGAGCAGTACTTC
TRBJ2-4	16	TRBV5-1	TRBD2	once	CASSLAAGEIKNIQYF	TGCGCCAGCAGCTTGGCCGCGGGAGAAATCAAAAACATTCAGTACTTC
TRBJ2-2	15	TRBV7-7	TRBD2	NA	CASSSESGRTGELFF	TGTGCCAGCAGCTCAGAAAGCGGGAGGACCGGGGAGCTGTTTTTT
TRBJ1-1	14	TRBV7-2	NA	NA	CASSVGLLNTEAFF	TGTGCCAGCAGCGTGGGACTGCTGAACACTGAAGCTTTCTTT
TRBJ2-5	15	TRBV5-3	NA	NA	CARSKEGCPQETQYF	TGTGCCAGAAGCAAGGAGGGGTGCCCTCAAGAGACCCAGTACTTC
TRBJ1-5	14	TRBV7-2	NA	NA	CASSRGSNSQPQHF	TGTGCCAGCAGCCGGGGGTCCAATTCTCAGCCCCAGCATTTT
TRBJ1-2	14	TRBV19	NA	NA	CASSRQAILYGYAF	TGTGCCAGTAGCCGACAGGCTATTCTCTATGGCTACGCCTTC